These T cell receptor beta chains were read from a single sample in a study of T cell repertoires in cytomegalovirus infection. TCRdb ran MiXCR on the reads and lists one entry per CDR3 protein. Among roughly 500,000 distinct CDR3 sequences listed, 16% were seen once. The sample comprised CD8+ T cells from PBMCs. These receptors all stem from a human donor in good health (CMV status not recorded). Some clones in this sample may be carry-over from other donors' samples. Each CDR3 is given with its conserved first and last residue. The D gene is left open where the match is weak. Only part of the rows carry a size: once, few, many, or a class if the clone is expanded.

V gene	clone size	D gene	J gene	CDR3 protein	CDR3 DNA
TRBV24-1	many	.	TRBJ2-3	CATSDRWDGDTQYF	TGTGCCACCAGTGATCGCTGGGATGGGGATACGCAGTATTTT
TRBV4-2	few	.	TRBJ1-1	CASSSPRGTEAFF	TGTGCCAGCAGCTCACCCCGGGGCACTGAAGCTTTCTTT
TRBV13	few	.	TRBJ2-5	CASSLMVSDQETQYF	TGTGCCAGCAGCTTAATGGTCAGTGACCAAGAGACCCAGTACTTC
TRBV11-1	many	TRBD1	TRBJ2-7	CASSLRGPVEQYF	TGTGCCAGCAGCTTAAGGGGGCCGGTCGAGCAGTACTTC
TRBV6-5	few	.	TRBJ2-7	CASRALSGLNEQYF	TGTGCCAGCAGAGCCTTGAGCGGGCTAAACGAGCAGTACTTC
TRBV7-7	many	.	TRBJ2-2	CASSLSSGANTGELFF	TGTGCTAGCAGCTTGAGTTCCGGCGCGAACACCGGGGAGCTGTTTTTT
TRBV6-1	.	.	TRBJ1-5	CASSEASVYSNQPQHF	TGTGCCAGCAGTGAGGCCAGCGTTTATAGCAATCAGCCCCAGCATTTT
TRBV3-1	.	TRBD2	TRBJ2-5	CATAPSGELQETQYF	TGTGCCACCGCACCTAGCGGGGAGCTCCAAGAGACCCAGTACTTC
TRBV14	.	TRBD1	TRBJ2-3	CASSQYRGEKFTDTQYF	TGTGCCAGCAGCCAGTACAGGGGGGAGAAGTTCACAGATACGCAGTATTTT
TRBV4-1	many	TRBD1	TRBJ1-2	CASSQDHLDRGGYTF	TGCGCCAGCAGCCAAGATCACCTGGACAGGGGAGGCTACACCTTC
TRBV7-2	many	TRBD1	TRBJ1-1	CASSPHPQGAEDTEAFF	TGTGCCAGCAGCCCCCACCCTCAGGGGGCTGAAGACACTGAAGCTTTCTTT
TRBV27	many	.	TRBJ2-3	CASSLSPRDTQYF	TGTGCCAGCAGTTTATCCCCCCGAGATACGCAGTATTTT
TRBV6-5	many	.	TRBJ1-1	CASSKTLPGLMNTEAFF	TGTGCCAGCAGTAAAACTCTACCGGGACTGATGAACACTGAAGCTTTCTTT